The 16 T cell receptor beta chains listed next were all sequenced from one sample in a study of vaccination effects on CD4 cells after COVID-19. Antigens for these TCRs are unknown. Clones were read by immunoSEQ multiplex PCR, and TCRdb kept only the in-frame ones, dropping some. The sample includes around 47,000 clones, roughly 75% of them seen just once. Antigen-specific CD4+ T cells expanded by the ViraFEST assay with viral peptide pools were then sequenced. Culturing for roughly 10 days preceded CD4+ T cell isolation. SARS-CoV-2 infection was confirmed by PCR in the person between March and December 2020. The sample in question was CD4+ T cells from PBMCs cultured with a peptide pool, obtained before COVID-19 vaccination. These receptors came from a human donor who had a prior SARS-CoV-2 infection.

The chain links TRBV11-3 to TRBJ2-1; a possible D gene is TRBD1 (5 bases). The germline gives CDR1 SGHNT, CDR2 YENEEA. Trimming removed 3 bases from V and 7 bases from J, with 13 bases in between. CDR3 size: 14 residues. The CDR3 loop reads CASSFYSAGNEQFF. DNA of the CDR3: TGTGCCAGCAGCTTTTATTCAGCAGGGAATGAGCAGTTCTTC.

The CDR3 loop reads CASSPDDEKLFF. The CDR3, as DNA: TGTGCCAGCTCACCCGATGATGAAAAACTGTTTTTT. J is TRBJ1-4 and V is TRBV18; D is unresolved. Germline assignment: CDR1 KGHSH and CDR2 LQKENI. The CDR3 consists of 12 residues. The V gene lost 3 bases and the J gene lost 6 bases, with 5 bases spanning the gap. The full variable domain, its missing parts supplied by reference TRBV18 and TRBJ1-4, is NAGVMQNPRHLVRRRGQEARLRCSPMKGHSHVYWYRQLPEEGLKFMVYLQKENIIDESGMPKERFSAEFPKEGPSILRIQQVVRGDSAAYFCASSPDDEKLFFGSGTQLSVL.

CDR3 sequence (DNA): TGTGCCTCACGGGGTAGCTCGAACACCGGGGAGCTGTTTTTT. It encodes CASRGSSNTGELFF. V gene TRBV24-1 combines with J gene TRBJ2-2; D may be TRBD2 (5 bases). CDR3 size: 14 residues. Trimming took 12 bases from V and 0 from J, leaving 13 bases between them. Germline assignment: CDR1 KGHDR and CDR2 SFDVKD.

J is TRBJ1-2 and V is TRBV27; the D gene is possibly TRBD1 (6 bases). CDR3 length: 14 amino acids. CDR1 is MNHEY and CDR2 is SMNVEV in the germline V gene (reference sequence). V lost 4 bases and J 5 bases, leaving 14 bases between the germline ends. The CDR3 region is CASSSGGPWYGYTF. In nucleotides, the CDR3 is TGTGCCAGCAGTTCCGGGGGCCCTTGGTATGGCTACACCTTC.

There are a few counts of this clone. The chain recombines TRBV6-6 with TRBJ1-2; possible D gene TRBD1, 6 bases. CDR3 size: 16 residues. The germline V gene has CDR1 MNHNY and CDR2 SVGAGI (reference sequence). Trimming pared 2 bases from V and 7 bases from J, leaving 20 bases between. The CDR3: CASSYPQPWGAFGYTF. As DNA, the CDR3 is TGTGCCAGCAGTTACCCACAGCCATGGGGGGCATTTGGCTACACCTTC.

This chain joins TRBV7-6 and TRBJ2-2, with 9 nucleotides matching TRBD1. The CDR3 is made up of 18 amino acids. The junction had 11 bases not matched to a gene; V was cut back by 0 bases and J by 6 bases. Germline V gene sequence: CDR1 SGHVS, CDR2 FNYEAQ. CDR3 in DNA: TGTGCCAGCAGCTTAGCGGTGCGAGGTGGGACAGGGCCCGGGGAGCTGTTTTTT. Residues: CASSLAVRGGTGPGELFF.

This chain links TRBV2 with TRBJ2-6; D is ambiguous. V was cut by 2 bases and J by 2 bases, with 4 bases left in between. Germline values: CDR1 SNHLY, CDR2 FYNNEI. The CDR3 contains 14 residues. CDR3 sequence: CASSEFPGANVLTF. CDR3 bases: TGTGCCAGCAGTGAATTTCCTGGGGCCAACGTCCTGACTTTC.

The gene calls are TRBV7-8 and TRBJ2-7, with 7 nucleotides matching TRBD1. The CDR3 is 12 amino acids. V was pared by 5 bases and J by 6 bases, with 4 bases of the junction left unmatched. Germline CDR1 reads SGHVS; CDR2 reads FQNEAQ. The CDR3 region has the DNA TGTGCCAGCAGCCGGGGACAGACCGAGCAGTACTTC. This sequence encodes CASSRGQTEQYF.

This rearrangement joins TRBV30 to TRBJ1-2; 7 bases map to TRBD1. V shed 1 base, J shed 4 bases, and the junction held 9 bases outside the gene matches. Germline values: CDR1 GTSNPN, CDR2 SVGIG (reference sequence). The CDR3 runs 15 residues. The CDR3 region has the DNA TGTGCCTGGAGTGACGCCGAGACAGGGCGCTATGGCTACACCTTC. This encodes CAWSDAETGRYGYTF.

The V and J genes are TRBV6-5 and TRBJ1-5; possible D gene TRBD1, 6 bases. This CDR3 region has 15 residues. Trimming pared 8 bases from V and 2 bases from J, leaving 16 bases between. Germline loops: CDR1 MNHEY, CDR2 SVGAGI. The CDR3 spells CASGRPGAGNQPQHF. DNA for the CDR3: TGTGCCAGCGGGCGACCAGGGGCAGGCAATCAGCCCCAGCATTTT.

The J gene is TRBJ2-1, the V gene TRBV6-1; D is perhaps TRBD1 or TRBD2 (5 bases each). CDR1 and CDR2 from the germline V gene are MNHNS and SASEGT. The CDR3 spans 15 residues. The germline V and J ends were trimmed by 3 bases and 5 bases, with 14 bases remaining between them. This CDR3 reads CASSEPGTLNNEQFF. The DNA for the CDR3 is TGTGCCAGCAGTGAGCCCGGGACGTTAAACAATGAGCAGTTCTTC.

V gene TRBV6-1 combines with J gene TRBJ1-2, with a weak D call TRBD1 (5 bases). CDR3 size: 14 residues. Germline V gene sequence: CDR1 MNHNS, CDR2 SASEGT. The ends were cut back, 2 bases at V and 7 bases at J, with 14 bases in the middle. CDR3 residues: CASSELEGSRGYTF. CDR3 sequence (DNA): TGTGCCAGCAGTGAACTCGAGGGGTCCCGTGGCTACACCTTC.

This chain connects TRBV27 to TRBJ1-2; D uncertain. V was pared by 0 bases and J by 7 bases, with 12 bases between. The CDR3 has 14 amino acids. Germline values: CDR1 MNHEY, CDR2 SMNVEV (reference sequence). CDR3 in amino acids: CASSLSLLNPGYTF. The CDR3 DNA sequence: TGTGCCAGCAGTTTATCCCTTTTGAACCCTGGCTACACCTTC.

The chain links TRBV11-2 to TRBJ2-3, with D uncertain. Trimming cost V 3 bases and J 3 bases, with 7 bases left between them. CDR3 length equals 13 residues. The germline V gene has CDR1 SGHAT and CDR2 FQNNGV. In DNA, the CDR3 is TGTGCCAGCAGCTTTGGGTTTACAGATACGCAGTATTTT. Translation gives CASSFGFTDTQYF.

The V call is TRBV2, the J call TRBJ1-3; TRBD1 might be the D (5 bases). Trimming stripped 7 bases from V and 2 bases from J, with 9 bases between. Germline V CDR1 and CDR2: SNHLY, FYNNEI. CDR3 size: 13 residues. The CDR3: CASNRDPGNTIYF. In DNA, the CDR3 is TGTGCCAGCAACCGGGACCCTGGAAACACCATATATTTT.

The chain employs TRBV27 and TRBJ2-2; 8 nucleotides agree with TRBD2. Trimming at V came to 4 bases and at J to 7 bases, leaving 11 bases not matched to a gene. CDR3 size: 16 residues. The V gene's germline CDR1 is MNHEY and CDR2 SMNVEV (reference sequence). The chain's CDR3 is CASSSSGGWFGGELFF. The DNA for the CDR3 is TGTGCCAGCAGTTCCAGCGGGGGTTGGTTTGGCGGGGAGCTGTTTTTT.